The sequence of this T cell receptor (beta chain) was determined in a study of cytotoxic CD8 clonotypes in ibrutinib-treated CLL. V lost 4 bases, J lost 4 bases, and 13 bases lay in between. This CDR3 contains 14 residues. Germline CDR1 MGHRA, CDR2 YSYEKL. This table comes from immunoSEQ multiplex PCR, and its TCRdb copy is limited to in-frame clones, with some not included. The repertoire includes 26,000 or so clones, roughly 62% of them detected once, and less than 15% sits in the top ten. The specimen comprised PBMCs, sampled before ibrutinib treatment. The sequence derives from a human donor with chronic lymphocytic leukemia. The chain recombines TRBV4-1 with TRBJ1-2, with D tentatively TRBD1 (5 bases). The CDR3: CASSLLRGRYGYTF. In DNA form, the CDR3 reads TGCGCCAGCAGCCTTCTTCGGGGACGCTATGGCTACACCTTC.